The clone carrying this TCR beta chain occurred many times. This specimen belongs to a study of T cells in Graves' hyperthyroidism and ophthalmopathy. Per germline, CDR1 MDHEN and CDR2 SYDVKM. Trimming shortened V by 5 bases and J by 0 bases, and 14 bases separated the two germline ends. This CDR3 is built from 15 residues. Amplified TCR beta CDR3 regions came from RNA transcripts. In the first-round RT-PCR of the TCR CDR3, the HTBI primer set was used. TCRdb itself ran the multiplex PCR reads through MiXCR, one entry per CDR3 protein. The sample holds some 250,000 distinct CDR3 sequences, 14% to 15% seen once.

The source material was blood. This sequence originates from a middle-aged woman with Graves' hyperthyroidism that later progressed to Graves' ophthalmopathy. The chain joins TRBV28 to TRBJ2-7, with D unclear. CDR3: CASSPHLGSSYEQYF. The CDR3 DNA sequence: TGTGCCAGCAGTCCCCATTTGGGTAGCTCCTACGAGCAGTACTTC.